The 18 T cell receptor beta chains given below trace back to one sample, sequenced in a study of T cells after yellow fever vaccination (dated by TCRdb to the late 2010s). In the paper's terms, the treatment or condition label means: live attenuated yellow fever vaccine strain. Library creation used 5' RACE. TCRdb names Illumina HiSeq 2500 as the instrument used. The public reads were run again by TCRdb, first through fastp at Q25 and then through MiXCR, and only productive beta chains were kept. Merged by CDR3 protein, the rows form single entries marked with the most common genes and DNA. Here the sample has 240,000 or so distinct CDR3 sequences; about 7.1% occur a single time. The ten largest clones capture 0.85% of the sample. The source material was CD4+ T cells sorted from PBMCs, sampled 15 days after the yellow fever booster vaccination. These receptors came from a man under 40 who received the YFV17D yellow fever vaccine.

The J gene is TRBJ2-3, the V gene TRBV5-5; no definite D call. Trimming took off 4 bases at V and 1 base at J, with 13 bases between the two ends. This CDR3 contains 15 residues. The germline gives CDR1 SGHKS, CDR2 YYEKEE (reference sequence). The CDR3 bases are TGTGCCAGCAGCCCCGACACAAGGCGCACAGATACGCAGTATTTT. Its protein is CASSPDTRRTDTQYF.

This chain joins TRBV20-1 and TRBJ2-3; 7 nucleotides align to TRBD2. The germline V gene has CDR1 DFQATT and CDR2 SNEGSKA (reference sequence). V shed 2 bases and J 0 bases; nucleotides not matched to a gene: 8. This CDR3 is 16 amino acids long. In DNA, the CDR3 is TGCAGTGCTAGATACTGGGCTAGCGGCAGCACAGATACGCAGTATTTT. Protein: CSARYWASGSTDTQYF.

This clonotype was seen many times. This chain connects TRBV12-3 or TRBV12-4 to TRBJ2-3, with unresolved D. Trimming removed 10 bases at V and 7 bases at J, with 21 bases between. The length of the CDR3 is 14 residues. The CDR3 nucleotides read TGTGCCACCCAATTCGAAGCCTCCCGGCATACGCAGTATTTT. Protein product: CATQFEASRHTQYF.

This clonotype was counted between two and nine times. This chain uses TRBV23-1 with TRBJ2-5; D remains ambiguous. TRBV23-1 is treated as an ORF (open reading frame) with a function not yet certain. This CDR3 is 14 amino acids long. Trimming stripped 7 bases from V and 4 bases from J, with 16 bases between. CDR3 protein: CASTPRGRGETQYF. Here the CDR3 DNA reads TGCGCCAGCACCCCACGAGGCCGCGGAGAGACCCAGTACTTC.

The chain couples TRBV4-2 to TRBJ1-6, with D uncertain. CDR1 is LGHNA, CDR2 YNFKEQ, per germline. Trimming took 1 base from V and 7 from J, leaving 5 bases between them. The CDR3 runs 13 residues. The CDR3 bases are TGTGCCAGCAGCCAAGCGGAGAATTCACCCCTCCACTTT. Its protein is CASSQAENSPLHF.

This clonotype was found a few times. The chain couples TRBV5-4 to TRBJ2-2; 12 bases agree with TRBD1. The germline CDR1 and CDR2 sequences are SGHNT and YYREEE (reference sequence). Trimming cost V 4 bases and J 6 bases; bases outside gene matches: 10. The CDR3 covers 17 residues. The CDR3 sequence is CASSHRDRGRIAGELFF. CDR3 in DNA: TGTGCCAGCAGCCACCGGGACAGGGGGCGGATCGCCGGGGAGCTGTTTTTT.

This chain links TRBV7-9 with TRBJ2-7; 10 bases line up with TRBD2. This CDR3 region has 15 residues. CDR1 SEHNR and CDR2 FQNEAQ come from the germline V gene (reference sequence). The V gene end was trimmed by 3 bases and the J gene end by 4 bases; junction bases not matched to a gene: 6. This CDR3 reads CASSLASGRLYEQYF. Written as DNA, the CDR3 is TGTGCCAGCAGCTTGGCTAGCGGGAGACTTTACGAGCAGTACTTC.

The sample holds many counts of this clonotype. The V call is TRBV27, the J call TRBJ2-3; D gene uncertain. V gave up 3 bases and J gave up 2 bases, with 9 bases separating them. Germline values: CDR1 MNHEY, CDR2 SMNVEV (reference sequence). The length of the CDR3 is 14 residues. The CDR3 is CASSFWGYTDTQYF. For the CDR3, the DNA is TGTGCCAGCAGTTTCTGGGGTTACACAGATACGCAGTATTTT.

This clonotype appeared many times. The V call is TRBV20-1, the J call TRBJ2-7; 12 bases match TRBD1. Germline V CDR1 and CDR2: DFQATT, SNEGSKA (reference sequence). J was trimmed by 6 bases and V by 0 bases; bases with no gene match: 6. There are 15 residues in the CDR3. The CDR3 loop is CSARDGGQGAAEQYF. In nucleotides, the CDR3 is TGCAGTGCTAGAGATGGGGGACAGGGGGCCGCCGAGCAGTACTTC.

V is TRBV5-4 and J is TRBJ2-3, with 7 nucleotides matching TRBD2. CDR3 size: 16 residues. Looked up from germline, CDR1 is SGHNT and CDR2 is YYREEE (reference sequence). With 2 bases clipped from V and 6 bases from J, the junction kept 12 bases outside the gene matches. The CDR3 DNA sequence: TGTGCCAGCAGCTTTCTTTCGGGCGGGAGAGCCGATACGCAGTATTTT. It yields the protein CASSFLSGGRADTQYF. The full variable domain, completed using reference TRBV5-4 and TRBJ2-3, is ETGVTQSPTHLIKTRGQQVTLRCSSQSGHNTVSWYQQALGQGPQFIFQYYREEENGRGNFPPRFSGLQFPNYSSELNVNALELDDSALYLCASSFLSGGRADTQYFGPGTRLTVL.

The rearrangement uses TRBV7-2 and TRBJ2-7; 11 nucleotides line up with TRBD2. The CDR3 consists of 17 residues. Germline assignment: CDR1 SGHTA and CDR2 FQGNSA. V lost 1 base and J lost 3; bases outside the gene matches: 8. The CDR3 DNA follows: TGTGCCAGCAGCTTAGTACCCCCACTAGCGGGGGTCTACGAGCAGTACTTC. This gives the protein CASSLVPPLAGVYEQYF.

This clonotype came up a few times. This chain connects TRBV9 to TRBJ2-1; D may be TRBD2 (6 bases). Germline V gene data show CDR1 as SGDLS and CDR2 as YYNGEE. CDR3 length: 16 amino acids. The V and J ends lost 0 bases and 4 bases respectively, with 14 bases between them. Written as DNA, the CDR3 is TGTGCCAGCAGCGTAGCTAGTGCTAGCGTTTACAATGAGCAGTTCTTC. Translation gives CASSVASASVYNEQFF.

The rearrangement uses TRBV3-1 and TRBJ2-1; D is unclear. V was cut by 0 bases and J by 8 bases, with 2 bases left in between. The CDR3 is 11 amino acids. Germline CDR1 LGHDT, CDR2 YNNKEL (reference sequence). CDR3 loop: CASSQEHEQFF. In DNA, the CDR3 is TGTGCCAGCAGCCAAGAACATGAGCAGTTCTTC.

The chain joins TRBV20-1 to TRBJ2-7; 10 bases fit TRBD2. J was trimmed by 4 bases and V by 6 bases; bases with no gene match: 9. The germline CDR1 and CDR2 sequences are DFQATT and SNEGSKA (reference sequence). This CDR3 has 14 amino acids. CDR3: CSAPKASGSYEQYF. For the CDR3, the DNA is TGCAGTGCCCCAAAGGCTAGCGGGAGTTACGAGCAGTACTTC.

At least ten counts were recorded for this clonotype. The chain recombines TRBV12-3 or TRBV12-4 with TRBJ1-1, with D unclear. The CDR3 runs to 13 residues. Trimming removed 6 bases from V and 7 bases from J, with 15 bases in between. CDR3 amino acids: CASSPLEPFEAFF. CDR3 nucleotide sequence: TGTGCCAGCAGCCCCCTCGAGCCGTTTGAAGCTTTCTTT.

The rearrangement links TRBV10-3 to TRBJ2-2; 7 positions match TRBD1. The germline V gene has CDR1 ENHRY and CDR2 SYGVKD. The CDR3 spans 14 residues. The ends lost 8 bases at V and 5 bases at J; junction bases unmatched: 8. The CDR3 protein is CAISGGQRTGELFF. The CDR3 DNA follows: TGTGCCATCTCAGGGGGACAAAGGACCGGGGAGCTGTTTTTT.

This clonotype came up a few times. The rearrangement joins TRBV12-3 or TRBV12-4 to TRBJ2-3; no firm D call. The V end lost 7 bases, the J end lost 3 bases, and 11 bases lay between the germline ends. CDR3 size: 13 residues. The CDR3 bases are TGTGCCAGCATTTCTTTGATGACAGATACGCAGTATTTT. It is translated as CASISLMTDTQYF.

This clonotype has a handful of counts. V usage is TRBV18 and J usage is TRBJ2-3; D may be TRBD1 (6 bases). Trimming removed 0 bases at V and 6 bases at J, with 16 bases between. Germline V gene data show CDR1 as KGHSH and CDR2 as LQKENI. The CDR3 is made up of 16 amino acids. The CDR3, as DNA: TGTGCCAGCTCACCACCACAGGGATTCCCCGGGGATACGCAGTATTTT. Translation gives CASSPPQGFPGDTQYF.